The clone carrying this T cell receptor beta chain was found a few times. There are 14 residues in the CDR3. Trimming pared 11 bases from V and 4 bases from J, leaving 17 bases between. Germline values: CDR1 MNHEY, CDR2 SVGAGI. This sample is drawn from a study of blood T cells in healthy people across ages. A second PCR of about 6 to 11 cycles used a sample-barcoded 5' primer and a J-beta primer mix. TCRdb recomputed calls from the 5' RACE reads with MiXCR, one row per CDR3 protein. The data show approximately 800,000 distinct CDR3 sequences, about 26% seen once. These records were also assigned to another study, of T cells of mothers and their children. That investigation notes: From each mother came over 9.5 million TCR beta CDR3 reads, and from each child came some 3.2 million.

The chain combines TRBV6-5 with TRBJ2-2, with D perhaps TRBD1 (7 bases). This TCR derives from a boy younger than 18 in good health. Sequenced input: blood. CDR3 nucleotide sequence: TGTGCCTCTTCTCAGGGGGGTGGCACCGGGGAGCTGTTTTTT. Its translation is CASSQGGGTGELFF.